What follows are 12 T cell receptor beta chains derived from one specimen sequenced in a study of OX40 agonist ivuxolimab in advanced cancers. The method behind the library was the immunoSEQ multiplex PCR assay. The clones in this table, taken by TCRdb from immuneACCESS, are in-frame only. Not every clone is retained; where verified, under half of the shortfall comes from an unresolved V gene, and the cause of the rest is unknown. In all, the sample holds some 80,000 clones, and around 85% of those were seen once. Around 7.3% of the sample belongs to the ten largest clones. This specimen was CD4+ or CD8+ T cells sorted from blood, taken in a trial of the OX40 agonist ivuxolimab. Every receptor here comes from an adult with an advanced solid tumor such as melanoma, head and neck, liver or kidney cancer.

V usage is TRBV6-5 and J usage is TRBJ2-1; TRBD2 is a possible D gene (7 bases). Trimming left V 6 bases short and J 10 bases short, with 16 bases between. The germline V gene encodes CDR1 MNHEY and CDR2 SVGAGI. The CDR3 totals 13 residues. CDR3 loop: CASRDVRGGEQFF. In nucleotides, the CDR3 is TGTGCCAGCAGAGACGTCAGGGGAGGGGAGCAGTTCTTC.

The gene calls are TRBV4-3 and TRBJ2-2, with TRBD2 matching 9 bases. The CDR3 runs 16 residues. V shed 3 bases, J shed 3 bases, and the junction held 5 bases outside the gene matches. Germline CDR1 and CDR2: LGHNA and YSLEER. As DNA, the CDR3 is TGCGCCAGCAGCCATAGCGGGAGTGGGTACACCGGGGAGCTGTTTTTT. Protein product: CASSHSGSGYTGELFF.

J is TRBJ2-1 and V is TRBV7-9; TRBD2 matches 8 bases. CDR1 is SEHNR and CDR2 is FQNEAQ in the germline V gene (reference sequence). The CDR3 sequence is 15 residues long. J lost 7 bases, V lost 1 base, and 6 bases had no gene match. CDR3 protein: CASSLDSGLVNEQFF. CDR3 sequence (DNA): TGTGCCAGCAGCTTAGACTCGGGACTAGTTAATGAGCAGTTCTTC.

The chain recombines TRBV14 with TRBJ1-2, with no clear D. The CDR3 length is 13 residues. The V end was cut by 4 bases, the J end by 5 bases, with 11 bases between. Looked up from germline, CDR1 is SGHDN and CDR2 is FVKESK. In DNA form, the CDR3 reads TGTGCCAGCAGCCCGCCTCAGGTTTATGGCTACACCTTC. Translated, it gives CASSPPQVYGYTF.

This chain links TRBV29-1 with TRBJ1-1; D may be TRBD1 (5 bases). CDR1 is SQVTM and CDR2 is ANQGSEA in the germline V gene. The CDR3 consists of 13 residues. V lost 6 bases to trimming and J lost 5 bases, with 16 bases between them. CDR3 protein: CSVRDGSRTEAFF. The DNA of the CDR3 is TGCAGCGTGAGGGACGGGTCGAGAACTGAAGCTTTCTTT.

This rearrangement joins TRBV27 to TRBJ1-1, with D perhaps matching TRBD1 (6 bases). The CDR3 length is 15 residues. Germline assignment: CDR1 MNHEY and CDR2 SMNVEV (reference sequence). V was pared by 3 bases and J by 5 bases, with 16 bases between. CDR3 in amino acids: CASSFFNTGKTEAFF. The DNA for the CDR3 is TGTGCCAGCAGTTTCTTTAATACAGGGAAGACTGAAGCTTTCTTT.

This clone counts as medium-sized. CDR3 bases: TGTGCCAGCAGCCAAGGGACAGGGCTATATTCACCCCTCCACTTT. This gives the protein CASSQGTGLYSPLHF. The chain uses TRBV14 and TRBJ1-6; 8 bases agree with TRBD1. J lost 8 bases, V lost 1 base, and 4 bases had no gene match. This CDR3 is 15 amino acids long. CDR1 and CDR2 from the germline V gene are SGHDN and FVKESK.

This clone is a singleton in its sample. The V gene is TRBV2, the J gene TRBJ2-2; a possible D gene is TRBD2 (7 bases). This CDR3 has 16 amino acids. CDR1 and CDR2 from the germline V gene are SNHLY and FYNNEI. Trimming shortened V by 6 bases and J by 0 bases, and 14 bases separated the two germline ends. The CDR3 DNA sequence: TGTGCCAGCAGGGCCACAGGGAGGGCGAACACCGGGGAGCTGTTTTTT. The encoded protein is CASRATGRANTGELFF. The full variable domain, rest sourced from reference TRBV2 and TRBJ2-2, is EPEVTQTPSHQVTQMGQEVILRCVPISNHLYFYWYRQILGQKVEFLVSFYNNEISEKSEIFDDQFSVERPDGSNFTLKIRSTKLEDSAMYFCASRATGRANTGELFFGEGSRLTVL.

The chain employs TRBV19 and TRBJ2-7, with 9 bases that match TRBD1. Trimming took 5 bases from V and 4 from J; bases not matched to a gene: 9. The CDR3 totals 15 residues. Germline V gives CDR1 LNHDA, CDR2 SQIVND (reference sequence). This chain's CDR3 is CASSLTGTGRYEQYF. In DNA, the CDR3 is TGTGCCAGTAGTCTCACCGGGACAGGGCGGTACGAGCAGTACTTC.

The chain combines TRBV9 with TRBJ2-3, with D possibly matching TRBD1 (6 bases). Germline V gene data show CDR1 as SGDLS and CDR2 as YYNGEE. The CDR3 is 13 amino acids. The V and J ends lost 2 bases and 3 bases respectively, with 7 bases between them. CDR3 bases: TGTGCCAGCAGCGTCAGGGGAACAGATACGCAGTATTTT. This codes for CASSVRGTDTQYF.

V gene TRBV5-5 combines with J gene TRBJ2-7, with TRBD2 matching 7 bases. The CDR3 covers 15 residues. Germline CDR1 is SGHKS and CDR2 is YYEKEE (reference sequence). V dropped 4 bases and J dropped 1; count of bases not matched to a gene: 8. The CDR3: CASSPEASGSYEQYF. CDR3 coding DNA: TGTGCCAGCAGCCCGGAGGCTAGCGGTTCCTACGAGCAGTACTTC.

This clone was detected only once. The CDR3 DNA reads TGTGCCAGCAGCCAAGACGAAACGAATGAGCAGTTCTTC. This translates into CASSQDETNEQFF. V and J are TRBV4-2 and TRBJ2-1; no clear D. Deletions cut 0 bases from V and 7 bases from J, with 7 bases between. The V gene's germline CDR1 is LGHNA and CDR2 YNFKEQ. CDR3 size: 13 residues.